These T cell receptor beta chains were read from a single sample in a study of blood T cell repertoires in COVID-19. Repertoires were generated with immunoSEQ multiplex PCR, while TCRdb's copy carries only in-frame clones and drops some. Of 300,000 or so clones listed, 85% to 90% are singletons. The sample was peripheral blood. These receptors all stem from a middle-aged woman who had recovered from COVID-19. CDR3s include the opening cysteine and the closing phenylalanine or tryptophan. A D gene is named only where the DNA matches it firmly. Clone size is given for some rows only: seen once, a few or many times, or a class if the clone is expanded.

v_call	j_call	d_call	clone_size	cdr3_aa	cdr3_nt
TRBV18	TRBJ2-6	TRBD2	few	CASSLKLAGGLLGANVLTF	TGTGCCAGCTCACTCAAACTAGCGGGGGGCCTCCTTGGGGCCAACGTCCTGACTTTC
TRBV6-5	TRBJ1-5	.	many	CASRRQVLGNQPQHF	TGTGCCAGCAGGAGACAGGTGTTAGGCAATCAGCCCCAGCATTTT
TRBV5-1	TRBJ1-3	.	.	CASSPDGGSGGNTIYF	TGCGCCAGCAGCCCCGATGGAGGGTCGGGTGGAAACACCATATATTTT
TRBV7-9	TRBJ2-5	.	.	CASSFDGSLAETQYF	TGTGCCAGCAGCTTCGACGGATCTCTAGCGGAGACCCAGTACTTC
TRBV19	TRBJ1-2	TRBD1	.	CASSTYSTGAYGYTF	TGTGCCAGTAGTACCTATTCGACAGGGGCCTATGGCTACACCTTC
TRBV6-5	TRBJ1-3	.	.	CASAGGTASGNTIYF	TGTGCCAGCGCTGGAGGAACTGCCTCTGGAAACACCATATATTTT
TRBV2	TRBJ2-7	.	.	CASSEPQGTSYEQYF	TGTGCCAGCAGTGAGCCACAGGGCACGTCCTACGAGCAGTACTTC
TRBV30	TRBJ1-4	.	.	CAWSVRGQGNEKLFF	TGTGCCTGGAGTGTCCGAGGGCAGGGGAATGAAAAACTGTTTTTT
TRBV6-6	TRBJ2-2	.	.	CASSSPDRNTGELFF	TGTGCCAGCAGTTCCCCGGACAGGAACACCGGGGAGCTGTTTTTT
TRBV5-6	TRBJ1-2	.	.	CASSLVGGGDLKDGYTF	TGTGCCAGCAGCTTGGTAGGCGGGGGGGACTTAAAAGATGGCTACACCTTC
TRBV6-6	TRBJ2-2	TRBD1	.	CATLGQGAGELFF	TGTGCCACTCTAGGACAGGGGGCCGGGGAGCTGTTTTTT
TRBV10-3	TRBJ2-5	TRBD2	.	CASGWRGGSETQYF	TGTGCCTCAGGGTGGCGGGGGGGCTCTGAGACCCAGTACTTC
TRBV6-4	TRBJ2-2	TRBD2	.	CASSDEAGGHTGELFF	TGTGCCAGCAGTGACGAGGCGGGGGGGCACACCGGGGAGCTGTTTTTT
TRBV7-8	TRBJ2-3	.	.	CASSLGRDSWYF	TGTGCCAGCAGCTTGGGGAGAGATTCGTGGTATTTT
TRBV9	TRBJ2-3	.	.	CATGEGDTDTQYF	TGTGCCACCGGGGAGGGGGACACAGATACGCAGTATTTT
TRBV6-5	TRBJ1-2	TRBD1	.	CASSRKGGEGYTF	TGTGCCAGCAGTCGTAAAGGGGGCGAAGGCTACACCTTC
TRBV19	TRBJ2-1	.	.	CASSIVPGATYNEQFF	TGTGCCAGTAGTATAGTCCCAGGGGCCACCTACAATGAGCAGTTCTTC
TRBV29-1	TRBJ1-3	.	once	CSVESPSSGNTIYF	TGCAGCGTTGAGTCCCCCTCCTCTGGAAACACCATATATTTT
TRBV19	TRBJ1-1	TRBD1	.	CASSILGQGNTEAFF	TGTGCCAGTAGTATCCTGGGACAGGGAAACACTGAAGCTTTCTTT
TRBV5-4	TRBJ2-1	TRBD2	.	CASSLARTSGGADNEQFF	TGTGCCAGCAGCTTGGCCAGGACTAGCGGGGGGGCTGATAATGAGCAGTTCTTC
TRBV2	TRBJ2-3	TRBD2	.	CASTMTSGGPPDTQYF	TGTGCCAGCACTATGACTAGCGGGGGCCCTCCGGATACGCAGTATTTT
TRBV4-3	TRBJ2-3	TRBD1	.	CASSLDAPGQSLSGTQYF	TGCGCCAGCAGCCTAGATGCGCCGGGACAGTCTTTAAGTGGTACGCAGTATTTT
TRBV19	TRBJ2-1	.	.	CASSSAFRNEQFF	TGTGCCAGTAGTAGTGCATTTCGGAATGAGCAGTTCTTC
TRBV30	TRBJ1-2	.	.	CAWRYGLEDGYTF	TGTGCCTGGAGGTACGGGTTAGAGGATGGCTACACCTTC
TRBV7-9	TRBJ1-5	.	.	CASSLSGRGYDQPQHF	TGTGCCAGCAGCTTAAGTGGCAGGGGTTACGATCAGCCCCAGCATTTT
TRBV7-2	TRBJ1-1	.	.	CASSFVVGLGWTEAFF	TGTGCCAGCAGCTTCGTCGTGGGTTTGGGCTGGACTGAAGCTTTCTTT
TRBV7-6	TRBJ2-3	.	.	CASSLSGPGNTQYF	TGTGCCAGCAGTTTAAGCGGGCCGGGGAATACGCAGTATTTT